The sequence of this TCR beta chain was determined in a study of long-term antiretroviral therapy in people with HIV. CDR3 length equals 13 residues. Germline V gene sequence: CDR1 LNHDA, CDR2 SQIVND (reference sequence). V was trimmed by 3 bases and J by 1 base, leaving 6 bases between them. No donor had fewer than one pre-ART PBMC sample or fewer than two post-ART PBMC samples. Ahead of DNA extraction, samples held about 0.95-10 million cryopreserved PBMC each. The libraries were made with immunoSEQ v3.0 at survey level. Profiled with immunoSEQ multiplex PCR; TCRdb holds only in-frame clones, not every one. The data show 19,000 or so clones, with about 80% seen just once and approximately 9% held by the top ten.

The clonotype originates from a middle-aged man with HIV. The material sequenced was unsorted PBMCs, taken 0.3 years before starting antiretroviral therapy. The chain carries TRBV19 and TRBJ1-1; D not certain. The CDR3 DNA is TGTGCCAGTAGTATTGTCGAGAACACTGAAGCTTTCTTT. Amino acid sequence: CASSIVENTEAFF.